Listed here are 23 T cell receptor beta chains from one sample, sequenced in a study of identical twins. TCRdb reprocessed the 5' RACE reads with MiXCR, giving one entry per CDR3 protein. Among approximately 500,000 distinct CDR3 sequences, roughly 24% were seen once, and the ten largest hold roughly 2.8%. The same data also went into a second study, on T cells expressing NK-cell markers.

The source material was CD4+ T cells sorted from blood. The receptors originated from a woman aged 18-29 years in good health.

This clonotype occurred once. This chain connects TRBV11-1 to TRBJ2-7, with D possibly TRBD1 on 5 matching bases. CDR3 length equals 15 residues. CDR1 SGHAT and CDR2 FQDESV come from the germline V gene (reference sequence). The germline V and J ends were trimmed by 8 bases and 3 bases, with 20 bases remaining between them. Here the CDR3 reads CASSTKGSSSYEQYF. The DNA of the CDR3 is TGTGCCAGCTCGACCAAGGGGTCCTCCAGCTACGAGCAGTACTTC.

The rearrangement uses TRBV6-5 and TRBJ1-2, with D unresolved. V lost 2 bases, J lost 8 bases, and 18 bases lay in between. Germline V CDR1 and CDR2: MNHEY, SVGAGI. CDR3 length equals 15 residues. CDR3 amino acids: CASSYPTRGWSGYTF. DNA of the CDR3: TGTGCCAGCAGTTACCCTACCCGGGGTTGGTCAGGCTACACCTTC.

This clonotype was counted between two and nine times. The chain recombines TRBV9 with TRBJ2-5; D possibly uses TRBD1 or TRBD2 (5 bases each). This CDR3 has 17 residues. The germline V gene has CDR1 SGDLS and CDR2 YYNGEE. Trimming shortened V by 2 bases and J by 4 bases, and 21 bases separated the two germline ends. The CDR3 loop is CASSVAIGASLTETQYF. DNA for the CDR3: TGTGCCAGCAGCGTCGCAATAGGGGCTAGCTTGACAGAGACCCAGTACTTC.

This clonotype was picked up many times. The CDR3 sequence: CASSPPQGRNGYTF. The CDR3 DNA is TGTGCCAGCAGCCCTCCCCAGGGGAGGAATGGCTACACCTTC. The chain joins TRBV9 to TRBJ1-2; perhaps TRBD1 as D (6 bases). The V gene's germline CDR1 is SGDLS and CDR2 YYNGEE. V was clipped by 4 bases and J by 6 bases, with 16 bases between them. The CDR3 extends over 14 amino acids.

J is TRBJ2-1 and V is TRBV21-1; the table names TRBD1, a call not compared with the DNA. TRBV21-1 is a pseudogene locus. The CDR3 spans 14 residues. CDR3 coding DNA: TGTGCCAGCAGACCTTCTAGGGGGGCTCTTGAGCAGTTCTTC. Amino acid sequence: CASRPSRGALEQFF.

This clonotype was counted between two and nine times. The rearrangement uses TRBV7-8 and TRBJ2-5; possible D gene TRBD2, 5 bases. V was shortened by 1 base and J by 1 base, with 10 bases between the two germline ends. The germline gives CDR1 SGHVS, CDR2 FQNEAQ. This CDR3 spans 15 amino acids. The CDR3 spells CASSLGSGLQETQYF. The CDR3 DNA sequence: TGTGCCAGCAGCTTAGGGAGCGGACTCCAAGAGACCCAGTACTTC.

The chain carries TRBV5-1 and TRBJ2-3, with 12 bases aligning to TRBD2. CDR3 length: 18 residues. J was trimmed by 7 bases and V by 0 bases; bases with no gene match: 12. Germline-derived CDR1 and CDR2 are SGHRS and YFSETQ. This CDR3 reads CASSLEMASGGVLNTQYF. The CDR3 DNA sequence: TGCGCCAGCAGCTTGGAGATGGCTAGCGGGGGGGTTTTAAATACGCAGTATTTT.

The rearrangement links TRBV6-2 or TRBV6-3 to TRBJ1-2; D is perhaps TRBD1 (5 bases). The germline CDR1 and CDR2 sequences are MNHEY and SVGEGT. The V gene lost 7 bases and the J gene lost 7 bases, with 16 bases spanning the gap. The CDR3 has 13 amino acids. CDR3 loop: CASTTREGIGYTF. In DNA, the CDR3 is TGTGCCAGCACCACCAGGGAGGGGATTGGCTACACCTTC.

This clonotype showed up just a few times. The CDR3 region is CASSGGRRLFF. CDR3 nucleotides: TGCGCCAGCAGCGGCGGTCGGAGACTGTTTTTT. V is TRBV4-3 and J is TRBJ1-4; D is undetermined. The V end lost 5 bases, the J end lost 13 bases, and 11 bases lay between the germline ends. From germline, CDR1 is LGHNA and CDR2 YSLEER. The CDR3 length is 11 residues.

The chain has TRBV6-1 and TRBJ1-4; D is ambiguous. Germline CDR1 MNHNS, CDR2 SASEGT. V lost 2 bases to trimming and J lost 8 bases, with 12 bases between them. The CDR3 spans 14 residues. The CDR3 DNA follows: TGTGCCAGCAGTGAAAAGGCCTCACGGGAAAAACTGTTTTTT. Translated: CASSEKASREKLFF.

This clonotype was detected a few times. This rearrangement joins TRBV5-6 to TRBJ1-2; TRBD1 might be the D (5 bases). Looked up from germline, CDR1 is SGHDT and CDR2 is YYEEEE. This CDR3 contains 13 residues. Deletions cut 4 bases from V and 5 bases from J, with 12 bases between. DNA for the CDR3: TGTGCCAGCAGCCCCAACAGGTCTTATGGCTACACCTTC. This sequence encodes CASSPNRSYGYTF.

The V gene is TRBV25-1, the J gene TRBJ2-5; 7 positions agree with TRBD1. V was clipped by 2 bases and J by 5 bases; unmatched bases: 5. From germline, CDR1 is MGHDK and CDR2 SYGVNS. CDR3 length equals 14 residues. CDR3 amino acids: CASSEMRGQETQYF. The CDR3 DNA is TGTGCCAGCAGTGAAATGAGGGGGCAGGAGACCCAGTACTTC.

The chain joins TRBV20-1 to TRBJ2-3; 14 nucleotides align to TRBD2. V shed 5 bases and J 4 bases; nucleotides not matched to a gene: 14. This CDR3 comprises 18 residues. CDR1 and CDR2 from the germline V gene are DFQATT and SNEGSKA (reference sequence). CDR3 in amino acids: CSAAGTSGSRSSPDTQYF. In nucleotides, the CDR3 is TGCAGTGCTGCCGGGACTAGCGGGAGTAGGTCTTCCCCAGATACGCAGTATTTT.

The CDR3 loop reads CASSVQGSGSYEQYF. CDR3 bases: TGTGCCAGCAGCGTTCAGGGGAGTGGGTCCTACGAGCAGTACTTC. This sequence joins TRBV11-2 and TRBJ2-7, with D tentatively TRBD1 (6 bases). V lost 5 bases and J lost 1, with 15 bases in between. The CDR3 contains 15 residues. CDR1 is SGHAT and CDR2 is FQNNGV in the germline V gene.

The rearrangement uses TRBV20-1 and TRBJ2-2; 8 nucleotides line up with TRBD1. CDR1 and CDR2 from the germline V gene are DFQATT and SNEGSKA (reference sequence). V lost 6 bases, J lost 6 bases, and 3 bases stayed unmatched. CDR3 length: 12 amino acids. For the CDR3, the DNA is TGCAGTGCAAGGACAGGGCCCGGGGAGCTGTTTTTT. Amino acid sequence: CSARTGPGELFF.

As DNA, the CDR3 is TGCAGTGGGGAGTCCGCAGATACGCAGTATTTT. The encoded protein is CSGESADTQYF. The chain joins TRBV20-1 to TRBJ2-3; a possible D gene is TRBD2 (5 bases). Germline values: CDR1 DFQATT, CDR2 SNEGSKA (reference sequence). V was shortened by 7 bases and J by 4 bases, with 9 bases between the two germline ends. The CDR3 is 11 residues long.

This clonotype was picked up a small number of times. V gene TRBV12-3 or TRBV12-4 combines with J gene TRBJ2-3; perhaps TRBD2 as D (5 bases). Deletions cut 5 bases from V and 3 bases from J, with 15 bases between. The CDR3 has 15 amino acids. CDR3 sequence reads: CASSPSPLGTDTQYF. The CDR3 DNA reads TGTGCCAGCAGTCCTAGCCCGTTGGGGACAGATACGCAGTATTTT.

The CDR3 sequence: CSVRMSRQPQETQYF. In nucleotides, the CDR3 is TGCAGTGTGAGGATGTCGCGGCAGCCCCAAGAGACCCAGTACTTC. V usage is TRBV20-1 and J usage is TRBJ2-5, with D uncertain. Trimming pared 7 bases from V and 1 base from J, leaving 19 bases between. Germline V lookup: CDR1 DFQATT, CDR2 SNEGSKA (reference sequence). The CDR3 contains 15 residues.

The chain is built from TRBV6-5 and TRBJ2-7; D gene ambiguous. The germline gives CDR1 MNHEY, CDR2 SVGAGI. The CDR3 is 11 residues long. V shed 2 bases and J shed 6 bases, with 5 bases lying between them. The CDR3 here is CASSYRREQYF. The CDR3 DNA reads TGTGCCAGCAGTTACAGGCGCGAGCAGTACTTC.

The table lists this clonotype with many counts. The chain carries TRBV7-9 and TRBJ2-3; the match to TRBD2 covers 9 bases. The J segment lost 1 base and the V segment lost 4 bases, leaving 0 bases of the junction unmatched. Germline-derived CDR1 and CDR2 are SEHNR and FQNEAQ (reference sequence). This CDR3 contains 14 residues. The DNA for the CDR3 is TGTGCCAGCAGCTCTAGCGGGGGCACAGATACGCAGTATTTT. Its translation: CASSSSGGTDTQYF.

The chain combines TRBV29-1 with TRBJ2-3, with TRBD1 matching 7 bases. With V trimmed by 4 bases and J by 3 bases, 7 bases remained unmatched. This CDR3 has 14 residues. In germline, CDR1 is SQVTM, CDR2 ANQGSEA. This CDR3 is CSVARDRITDTQYF. In DNA, the CDR3 is TGCAGCGTTGCCCGGGACAGAATAACAGATACGCAGTATTTT.

This sequence joins TRBV15 and TRBJ2-5; D possibly uses TRBD1 or TRBD2 (6 bases each). This CDR3 contains 13 residues. V was shortened by 8 bases and J by 3 bases, with 13 bases between the two germline ends. Germline V gene data show CDR1 as LNHNV and CDR2 as YYDKDF (reference sequence). The CDR3 region has the DNA TGTGCCACCGGAGGGGGAGTTAAAGAGACCCAGTACTTC. It encodes CATGGGVKETQYF. The full variable domain, its missing parts supplied by reference TRBV15 and TRBJ2-5, is DAMVIQNPRYQVTQFGKPVTLSCSQTLNHNVMYWYQQKSSQAPKLLFHYYDKDFNNEADTPDNFQSRRPNTSFCFLDIRSPGLGDTAMYLCATGGGVKETQYFGPGTRLLVL.

This clonotype occurred a few times. V gene TRBV20-1 combines with J gene TRBJ2-5; D is unclear. The CDR3 runs to 15 residues. Trimming shortened V by 3 bases and J by 1 base, and 15 bases separated the two germline ends. Germline CDR1 is DFQATT and CDR2 is SNEGSKA (reference sequence). The CDR3 coding sequence is TGCAGTGCTAGTCCCCCCTGGGTAAGCCAAGAGACCCAGTACTTC. It encodes CSASPPWVSQETQYF.